The rows below give T cell receptor beta chains drawn from one sample of a study of T cells in Graves' hyperthyroidism and ophthalmopathy. TCRdb ran MiXCR on the multiplex PCR reads and lists one entry per CDR3 protein. Found here are 300,000 to 500,000 distinct CDR3 sequences, over 13% of them singletons; the top ten hold under 30%. The specimen sequenced was blood. These receptors all come from a man in his fifties or sixties with Graves' ophthalmopathy. Both conserved end residues are part of each CDR3. Fields, in order: D gene, clone size, J gene, V gene, CDR3 DNA, CDR3 protein. The D gene is left open where the match is weak. Size tells how often a clone was seen (once, few, many) or the class of an expanded clone, and some rows leave it out.

d_gene: TRBD1
abundance: .
j_gene: TRBJ1-1
v_gene: TRBV14
CDR3nt: TGTGCCAGCAGCCAAGTCCAGGGGGCTGGCACTGAAGCTTTCTTT
CDR3aa: CASSQVQGAGTEAFF

d_gene: .
abundance: .
j_gene: TRBJ2-7
v_gene: TRBV27
CDR3nt: TGTGCCAGCAGTGAGGCAGGTCAAAAGTCCTACGAGCAGTACTTC
CDR3aa: CASSEAGQKSYEQYF

d_gene: TRBD2
abundance: many
j_gene: TRBJ2-1
v_gene: TRBV13
CDR3nt: TGTGCCAGCAGCTTAGGGCGAGCGGGAGTAGAGCAGTTCTTC
CDR3aa: CASSLGRAGVEQFF

d_gene: TRBD1
abundance: few
j_gene: TRBJ1-6
v_gene: TRBV20-1
CDR3nt: TGCAGTGCTAGCCCCGGGACAGTTAATTCACCCCTCCACTTT
CDR3aa: CSASPGTVNSPLHF

d_gene: .
abundance: many
j_gene: TRBJ2-2
v_gene: TRBV12-3/TRBV12-4
CDR3nt: TGTGCCAGCAGCCGCAGGGGGGAGCTGTTTTTT
CDR3aa: CASSRRGELFF

d_gene: TRBD2
abundance: .
j_gene: TRBJ2-1
v_gene: TRBV6-6
CDR3nt: TGTGCCAGCAGTTACCTGACTAGCGATTTTTCCTACAATGAGCAGTTCTTC
CDR3aa: CASSYLTSDFSYNEQFF

d_gene: TRBD2
abundance: many
j_gene: TRBJ2-7
v_gene: TRBV29-1
CDR3nt: TGCAGCGCTTGCACTAGCGGCTCCTACGAGCAGTACTTC
CDR3aa: CSACTSGSYEQYF

d_gene: TRBD2
abundance: .
j_gene: TRBJ2-1
v_gene: TRBV3-1
CDR3nt: TGTGCCAGCAGCCAAATCGGGACTAGCGGGAGTGAGCAGTTCTTC
CDR3aa: CASSQIGTSGSEQFF

d_gene: TRBD2
abundance: few
j_gene: TRBJ2-3
v_gene: TRBV7-2
CDR3nt: TGTGCCAGCAGCTTTGGGCTAGCGGGAGGGCCATTACCAGATACGCAGTATTTT
CDR3aa: CASSFGLAGGPLPDTQYF

d_gene: .
abundance: many
j_gene: TRBJ2-7
v_gene: TRBV11-3
CDR3nt: TGTGCCAGCAGCTTAGCTGGCAGGCAATCCGAGCAGTACTTC
CDR3aa: CASSLAGRQSEQYF

d_gene: TRBD1
abundance: .
j_gene: TRBJ2-1
v_gene: TRBV15
CDR3nt: TGTGCCACCAGCAGCTCAGGGGGACAAACCTACAATGAGCAGTTCTTC
CDR3aa: CATSSSGGQTYNEQFF

d_gene: .
abundance: many
j_gene: TRBJ2-1
v_gene: TRBV7-8
CDR3nt: TGTGCCAGCAAAGGGGACAATGAGCAGTTCTTC
CDR3aa: CASKGDNEQFF

d_gene: .
abundance: .
j_gene: TRBJ2-1
v_gene: TRBV27
CDR3nt: TGTGCCAGCAGTTTATCCAGGGTCAATGAGCAGTTCTTC
CDR3aa: CASSLSRVNEQFF

d_gene: .
abundance: .
j_gene: TRBJ1-1
v_gene: TRBV29-1
CDR3nt: TGCAGCGTTGTAAGTGGAATCACTGAAGCTTTCTTT
CDR3aa: CSVVSGITEAFF

d_gene: TRBD2
abundance: .
j_gene: TRBJ2-7
v_gene: TRBV4-1
CDR3nt: TGCGCCAGCAGCCAAGGCCGGGGGGGCTACGAGCAGTACTTC
CDR3aa: CASSQGRGGYEQYF

d_gene: .
abundance: few
j_gene: TRBJ2-3
v_gene: TRBV5-1
CDR3nt: TGCGCCAGCAGCCCGCCAGGGTCCCCCATGGATACGCAGTATTTT
CDR3aa: CASSPPGSPMDTQYF

d_gene: TRBD2
abundance: many
j_gene: TRBJ2-5
v_gene: TRBV7-3
CDR3nt: TGTGCCAGCAGCTTAATGGGACTAGCGGGACGAGAGACCCAGTACTTC
CDR3aa: CASSLMGLAGRETQYF